Following are 25 T cell receptor beta chains from one sample sequenced in a study of identical twins. TCRdb passed the 5' RACE reads through MiXCR, listing each CDR3 protein once. The sample shows under 300,000 distinct CDR3 sequences, roughly 12% of them seen only once. The same specimen was also included in a second study, on yellow fever vaccine responses in identical twins.

The source material was memory (CD45RO+) T cells sorted from blood. Receptor source: a woman between 18 and 29 years old in good health.

The V gene is TRBV12-3 or TRBV12-4, the J gene TRBJ1-1; 8 nucleotides align to TRBD1. The ends lost 5 bases at V and 5 bases at J; junction bases unmatched: 7. There are 14 residues in the CDR3. DNA of the CDR3: TGTGCCAGCAGTCGGACAGGGTCAGGTACTGAAGCTTTCTTT. Its translation is CASSRTGSGTEAFF.

V is TRBV5-1 and J is TRBJ1-1; D unresolved. V lost 0 bases, J lost 11 bases, and 11 bases lay in between. Germline loops: CDR1 SGHRS, CDR2 YFSETQ. CDR3 length: 12 residues. CDR3 coding DNA: TGCGCCAGCAGCTTGGATGGCTCGGTGGCTTTCTTT. Its translation is CASSLDGSVAFF.

This sequence joins TRBV7-9 and TRBJ1-1, with a possible D match to TRBD1 (5 bases). There are 14 residues in the CDR3. Germline CDR1 is SEHNR and CDR2 is FQNEAQ (reference sequence). Trimming shortened V by 5 bases and J by 1 base, and 11 bases separated the two germline ends. The CDR3 DNA follows: TGTGCCAGCAGCCCGAGGGACGGGAACACTGAAGCTTTCTTT. As protein: CASSPRDGNTEAFF.

The chain is built from TRBV27 and TRBJ2-7, with D perhaps matching TRBD2 (7 bases). Trimming left V 8 bases short and J 3 bases short, with 17 bases between. Germline V CDR1 and CDR2: MNHEY, SMNVEV (reference sequence). CDR3 length: 14 amino acids. CDR3: CASRGGRGDYEQYF. The CDR3, as DNA: TGTGCCAGCCGCGGGGGAAGGGGGGACTACGAGCAGTACTTC.

This clonotype was recorded a few times. The chain has TRBV9 and TRBJ2-1; 9 bases align to TRBD2. Per germline, CDR1 SGDLS and CDR2 YYNGEE. This CDR3 is 16 amino acids long. Trimming removed 3 bases from V and 8 bases from J; junction bases left unmatched: 12. In nucleotides, the CDR3 is TGTGCCAGCAGCGCATTAAGCGGGGGGCCGGGGGATGAGCAGTTCTTC. As protein: CASSALSGGPGDEQFF.

This clonotype turned up a few times. This chain links TRBV9 with TRBJ2-7; D uncertain. This CDR3 has 15 amino acids. CDR1 and CDR2 (germline): SGDLS, YYNGEE. Between the trimmed V and J ends, which lost 1 base and 2 bases, there was a span of 13 bases. This chain's CDR3 is CASSVSSEQPYEQYF. CDR3 coding DNA: TGTGCCAGCAGCGTAAGCTCAGAACAACCCTACGAGCAGTACTTC. The complete variable domain, with remaining parts taken from reference TRBV9 and TRBJ2-7, reads DSGVTQTPKHLITATGQRVTLRCSPRSGDLSVYWYQQSLDQGLQFLIQYYNGEERAKGNILERFSAQQFPDLHSELNLSSLELGDSALYFCASSVSSEQPYEQYFGPGTRLTVT.

Only one count was recorded for this clonotype. CDR3: CASSTARQGRQETQYF. For the CDR3, the DNA is TGCGCCAGCAGCACTGCTCGACAGGGGAGACAAGAGACCCAGTACTTC. The chain couples TRBV5-1 to TRBJ2-5, with 8 nucleotides matching TRBD1. V shed 4 bases and J 2 bases; nucleotides not matched to a gene: 10. This CDR3 comprises 16 residues. Germline CDR1 is SGHRS and CDR2 is YFSETQ.

This clonotype turned up a few times. The chain combines TRBV12-3 or TRBV12-4 with TRBJ2-5; TRBD1 might be the D (6 bases). V lost 7 bases and J lost 4, with 16 bases in between. The CDR3 sequence is 14 residues long. The CDR3 DNA reads as TGTGCCAGCACCCCCTCCTTAGGGGGAGAGACCCAGTACTTC. Translating gives CASTPSLGGETQYF.

The chain recombines TRBV28 with TRBJ2-1; D unclear. Germline lookup yields CDR1 MDHEN and CDR2 SYDVKM. The CDR3 is made up of 13 amino acids. Deletions cut 6 bases from V and 9 bases from J, with 15 bases between. This CDR3 is CASSRTPQVEQFF. The CDR3, as DNA: TGTGCCAGCAGCCGAACACCACAAGTTGAGCAGTTCTTC.

The chain employs TRBV10-3 and TRBJ2-7, with D perhaps given as TRBD1 or TRBD2 (5 bases each). V lost 5 bases and J 4 bases, leaving 18 bases between the germline ends. The germline gives CDR1 ENHRY, CDR2 SYGVKD. CDR3 length: 15 residues. The CDR3, as DNA: TGTGCCATCAGTAAAACCCCCGGGACCCCTTACGAGCAGTACTTC. Its translation: CAISKTPGTPYEQYF.

J is TRBJ2-6 and V is TRBV9; D remains ambiguous. The germline V gene has CDR1 SGDLS and CDR2 YYNGEE. The V and J ends lost 0 bases and 4 bases respectively, with 8 bases between them. There are 15 residues in the CDR3. CDR3 residues: CASSVVGSGANVLTF. The CDR3 DNA is TGTGCCAGCAGCGTAGTAGGGTCCGGGGCCAACGTCCTGACTTTC.

Ten or more counts support this clonotype. The CDR3 DNA reads TGCGCCAGCAGCGAGGGACAGTCCAACATTCAGTACTTC. This translates into CASSEGQSNIQYF. The chain joins TRBV5-1 to TRBJ2-4; 7 bases map to TRBD1. Looked up from germline, CDR1 is SGHRS and CDR2 is YFSETQ. The CDR3 totals 13 residues. V shed 4 bases and J 7 bases; nucleotides not matched to a gene: 5.

This clonotype was observed a handful of times. The V gene is TRBV7-6, the J gene TRBJ2-1, with 10 bases fitting TRBD2. This CDR3 has 16 amino acids. Germline V gives CDR1 SGHVS, CDR2 FNYEAQ. V lost 1 base, J lost 3 bases, and 3 bases stayed unmatched. CDR3: CASSLDLAGDYNEQFF. Written as DNA, the CDR3 is TGTGCCAGCAGCTTAGATCTAGCGGGAGACTACAATGAGCAGTTCTTC.

This chain connects TRBV5-1 to TRBJ2-2; no clear D. The V end was cut by 0 bases, the J end by 4 bases, with 10 bases between. Germline V lookup: CDR1 SGHRS, CDR2 YFSETQ. This CDR3 has 15 amino acids. This CDR3 is CASSLEGPGTGELFF. The CDR3 DNA is TGCGCCAGCAGCTTGGAAGGGCCAGGCACCGGGGAGCTGTTTTTT.

This chain links TRBV28 with TRBJ2-4, with 10 bases lining up with TRBD2. Germline CDR1 is MDHEN and CDR2 is SYDVKM. CDR3 size: 18 residues. The V gene end was trimmed by 8 bases and the J gene end by 1 base; junction bases not matched to a gene: 14. The CDR3 here is CASRGQPLAGSAKNIQYF. In DNA form, the CDR3 reads TGTGCCAGCCGGGGACAGCCACTAGCGGGGTCGGCCAAAAACATTCAGTACTTC.

V is TRBV12-3 or TRBV12-4 and J is TRBJ2-3, with 8 bases lining up with TRBD1. The V and J ends lost 4 bases and 2 bases, in that order; junction bases with no gene match: 5. The CDR3 totals 15 residues. CDR3 sequence (DNA): TGTGCCAGCAGTTGGACAGGGATAACCACAGATACGCAGTATTTT. Its translation: CASSWTGITTDTQYF.

CDR3 loop: CSARRDGYNEQFF. CDR3 bases: TGCAGTGCGCGGAGGGACGGGTACAATGAGCAGTTCTTC. V gene TRBV20-1 combines with J gene TRBJ2-1; the D gene is possibly TRBD2 (6 bases). In germline, CDR1 is DFQATT, CDR2 SNEGSKA (reference sequence). Trimming left V 6 bases short and J 4 bases short, with 13 bases between. The CDR3 length is 13 residues.

Ten or more counts support this clonotype. The chain uses TRBV15 and TRBJ1-4; weak D call: TRBD1 (6 bases). This CDR3 is built from 14 residues. Per germline, CDR1 LNHNV and CDR2 YYDKDF (reference sequence). The V end was cut by 5 bases, the J end by 4 bases, with 11 bases between. The CDR3 nucleotides are TGTGCCACCAGCGGGACATTCGGTAATGAAAAACTGTTTTTT. Protein: CATSGTFGNEKLFF. Full variable domain (missing parts from reference TRBV15 and TRBJ1-4): DAMVIQNPRYQVTQFGKPVTLSCSQTLNHNVMYWYQQKSSQAPKLLFHYYDKDFNNEADTPDNFQSRRPNTSFCFLDIRSPGLGDTAMYLCATSGTFGNEKLFFGSGTQLSVL.

This clonotype was observed many times. The J gene is TRBJ2-1, the V gene TRBV28; 10 bases match TRBD2. V lost 5 bases to trimming and J lost 7 bases; unmatched junction nucleotides: 5. CDR3 size: 14 residues. Germline V gene sequence: CDR1 MDHEN, CDR2 SYDVKM. In DNA form, the CDR3 reads TGTGCCAGCAGTGGACTAGCGGCGTCAAATGAGCAGTTCTTC. Translating it yields CASSGLAASNEQFF.

The sample holds many counts of this clonotype. The V gene is TRBV5-1, the J gene TRBJ1-1; D remains unclear. Trimming left V 0 bases short and J 7 bases short, with 16 bases between. CDR1 SGHRS and CDR2 YFSETQ come from the germline V gene. The CDR3 totals 15 residues. CDR3 sequence: CASSLANPRYGEAFF. The CDR3 nucleotides are TGCGCCAGCAGCTTGGCCAATCCTAGGTACGGTGAAGCTTTCTTT.

This clonotype occurred many times. V gene TRBV6-4 combines with J gene TRBJ2-3; 7 bases fit TRBD1. V lost 2 bases, J lost 2 bases, and 4 bases stayed unmatched. Germline assignment: CDR1 MRHNA and CDR2 SNTAGT. This CDR3 has 15 amino acids. The CDR3 sequence is CASSDTEGATDTQYF. The CDR3 bases are TGTGCCAGCAGTGACACCGAGGGGGCCACAGATACGCAGTATTTT.

The genes are TRBV7-2 and TRBJ2-1, with D hard to call. The CDR3 spans 12 residues. The V gene lost 6 bases and the J gene lost 10 bases, with 13 bases spanning the gap. Germline V gene lookup returns CDR1 SGHTA and CDR2 FQGNSA. The DNA for the CDR3 is TGTGCCAGCAGGAAAACCTCTACGGAGCAGTTCTTC. It is translated as CASRKTSTEQFF.

This chain links TRBV20-1 with TRBJ2-2; tentative D call: TRBD1 (6 bases). V lost 5 bases and J 5 bases, leaving 12 bases between the germline ends. CDR1 is DFQATT, CDR2 SNEGSKA, per germline (reference sequence). The CDR3 spans 13 residues. As DNA, the CDR3 is TGCAGTGCTTCACCCAGGGGAACCGGGGAGCTGTTTTTT. Its translation is CSASPRGTGELFF.

J is TRBJ2-1 and V is TRBV28; the match to TRBD2 covers 8 bases. CDR1 MDHEN and CDR2 SYDVKM come from the germline V gene. This CDR3 region has 12 residues. V shed 7 bases and J 7 bases; nucleotides not matched to a gene: 3. CDR3: CASNGRGNEQFF. The CDR3 bases are TGTGCCAGCAACGGGAGGGGGAATGAGCAGTTCTTC.

This clonotype was picked up many times. The chain uses TRBV12-3 or TRBV12-4 and TRBJ1-2; a possible D gene is TRBD1 (5 bases). V lost 4 bases and J 3 bases, leaving 12 bases between the germline ends. This CDR3 is 14 amino acids long. The CDR3 region is CASSSGAVHYGYTF. The CDR3, as DNA: TGTGCCAGCAGTTCCGGGGCCGTCCACTATGGCTACACCTTC.